These T cell receptor beta chains were read from a single sample in a study of cytotoxic CD8 clonotypes in ibrutinib-treated CLL. Measured with immunoSEQ multiplex PCR; TCRdb has only the in-frame clones, and not every one. The data show roughly 220,000 clones, approximately 79% seen once. The sequenced sample was PBMCs, obtained after 12 months of ibrutinib treatment. These receptors came from a human donor with chronic lymphocytic leukemia. Each CDR3 is given with its conserved first and last residue. Each record gives: V gene, J gene, clone size, D gene, CDR3 protein, CDR3 DNA. D genes are given only for firm matches. A row's size may be missing; if present it is once, few, many or a size class.

TRBV6-5	TRBJ1-2	.	TRBD1	CASSYQGQGGGYTF	TGTGCCAGCAGTTACCAGGGACAGGGGGGCGGCTACACCTTC
TRBV7-9	TRBJ2-7	.	.	CASSLGGQIEQYF	TGTGCCAGCAGCTTAGGCGGGCAGATCGAGCAGTACTTC
TRBV10-1	TRBJ1-1	.	.	CASSESRNSLNTEAFF	TGCGCCAGCAGTGAGTCTAGAAACAGCTTGAACACTGAAGCTTTCTTT
TRBV10-3	TRBJ1-2	few	.	CAISVDSTANYGYTF	TGTGCCATCAGTGTTGACAGCACAGCTAACTATGGCTACACCTTC
TRBV6-1	TRBJ2-5	.	.	CASRQGQHQETQYF	TGTGCCAGCAGGCAAGGGCAACACCAAGAGACCCAGTACTTC
TRBV5-1	TRBJ1-2	.	.	CASSLEFWGGIYGYTF	TGCGCCAGCAGCTTGGAGTTTTGGGGGGGAATCTATGGCTACACCTTC
TRBV18	TRBJ1-2	.	.	CASSPSALNYGYTF	TGTGCCAGCTCACCATCAGCCCTAAACTATGGCTACACCTTC
TRBV6-5	TRBJ1-2	.	.	CASSYWAGDDYGYTF	TGTGCCAGCAGTTATTGGGCAGGGGACGACTATGGCTACACCTTC
TRBV28	TRBJ1-2	.	.	CASNSITGWGYTF	TGTGCCAGCAATTCGATTACAGGGTGGGGCTACACCTTC
TRBV30	TRBJ1-2	.	.	CAWSPKSYGYTF	TGTGCCTGGAGTCCCAAGTCCTATGGCTACACCTTC
TRBV19	TRBJ2-2	.	.	CASSPPSAGELFF	TGTGCCAGTAGTCCGCCGTCGGCCGGGGAGCTGTTTTTT
TRBV2	TRBJ1-4	.	TRBD1	CASSEQGIPTNEKLFF	TGTGCCAGCTCGGAACAGGGGATCCCAACTAATGAAAAACTGTTTTTT
TRBV6-6	TRBJ1-4	.	.	CASRRDTTSEKLFF	TGTGCCAGCAGGAGGGACACGACGAGTGAAAAACTGTTTTTT
TRBV5-1	TRBJ2-5	.	.	CASSLAGSQETQYF	TGCGCCAGCAGCTTGGCCGGGTCCCAAGAGACCCAGTACTTC
TRBV6-6	TRBJ2-2	.	.	CATVEGGYTGELFF	TGTGCCACCGTGGAGGGGGGATACACCGGGGAGCTGTTTTTT
TRBV14	TRBJ2-2	many	.	CASSPWATANTGELFF	TGTGCCAGCAGCCCCTGGGCTACCGCGAACACCGGGGAGCTGTTTTTT
TRBV11-2	TRBJ2-1	.	.	CASSSQGTHLGFF	TGTGCCAGCAGCAGCCAAGGGACTCACCTCGGGTTCTTC
TRBV7-3	TRBJ2-7	.	TRBD1	CASSSQGAGYEQYF	TGTGCCAGCAGCTCTCAGGGGGCCGGGTACGAGCAGTACTTC
TRBV20-1	TRBJ2-5	.	.	CSQRGLETQYF	TGCAGTCAACGGGGGCTAGAGACCCAGTACTTC
TRBV14	TRBJ2-1	.	.	CASSQGLNNEQFF	TGTGCCAGCAGCCAAGGACTCAACAATGAGCAGTTCTTC
TRBV28	TRBJ1-4	.	TRBD1	CASSFGQAATNEKLFF	TGTGCCAGCAGTTTCGGACAGGCTGCAACTAATGAAAAACTGTTTTTT
TRBV9	TRBJ1-3	.	TRBD1	CASSAWDRDASGNTIYF	TGTGCCAGCAGCGCCTGGGACAGAGATGCCTCTGGAAACACCATATATTTT
TRBV4-1	TRBJ1-5	once	.	CASSQESGAPQPQHF	TGCGCCAGCAGCCAAGAATCTGGGGCCCCCCAGCCCCAGCATTTT
TRBV5-1	TRBJ2-1	.	TRBD1	CASSVRQGSSYNEQFF	TGCGCCAGCAGCGTCAGACAGGGGAGCTCCTACAATGAGCAGTTCTTC
TRBV28	TRBJ2-1	.	TRBD2	CATSGTSLHNEQFF	TGTGCCACCTCCGGGACTAGCTTACACAATGAGCAGTTCTTC